Listed here are 27 T cell receptor beta chains from one sample, sequenced in a study of cytomegalovirus exposure and HLA in healthy donors. PCR used 60 Vbeta primers and 13 Jbeta primers. Generated by immunoSEQ multiplex PCR, the TCRdb table keeps only in-frame clones and is missing some. The sample contains roughly 71,000 clones, 60% to 65% of which appear only once. Sequences were obtained from PBMCs. Receptors originate from a man aged 30-40 years in good health and CMV-seronegative.

The chain has TRBV7-9 and TRBJ1-6, with 7 bases lining up with TRBD1. The CDR3 is made up of 13 amino acids. Germline CDR1 SEHNR, CDR2 FQNEAQ (reference sequence). Losses at the gene ends were 3 bases for V and 9 bases for J; bases not matched to a gene: 2. The CDR3 nucleotides are TGTGCCAGCAGCTTCCGACAGGGTTCACCCCTCCACTTT. Its protein is CASSFRQGSPLHF.

The chain couples TRBV5-1 to TRBJ2-6; the D gene is possibly TRBD2 (5 bases). V was trimmed by 4 bases and J by 0 bases, leaving 17 bases between them. CDR1 and CDR2 (germline): SGHRS, YFSETQ. The CDR3 spans 18 residues. CDR3: CASSPLGSLSSGANVLTF. Written as DNA, the CDR3 is TGCGCCAGCAGCCCTTTAGGGAGCCTCTCCTCTGGGGCCAACGTCCTGACTTTC.

Turning to this clone: This specimen includes other DNA sequences encoding the same CDR3. The CDR3 spells CASSLQGYEQYF. The CDR3 coding sequence is TGTGCCAGCAGTTTACAGGGATACGAGCAGTACTTC. This rearrangement joins TRBV6-5 to TRBJ2-7, with D possibly matching TRBD1 (6 bases). In germline, CDR1 is MNHEY, CDR2 SVGAGI. Trimming pared 4 bases from V and 4 bases from J, leaving 8 bases between. The CDR3 is 12 amino acids.

The V gene is TRBV9, the J gene TRBJ1-1; the D gene is possibly TRBD1 (5 bases). The CDR3 is 14 residues long. V shed 0 bases and J shed 5 bases, with 11 bases lying between them. The germline gives CDR1 SGDLS, CDR2 YYNGEE. In DNA, the CDR3 is TGTGCCAGCAGCGTAGCAGGGTCAGGAACTGAAGCTTTCTTT. This encodes CASSVAGSGTEAFF.

The chain links TRBV6-5 to TRBJ1-2, with D possibly TRBD1 on 6 matching bases. The CDR3 is made up of 14 amino acids. CDR1 MNHEY and CDR2 SVGAGI come from the germline V gene. The V end was cut by 5 bases, the J end by 4 bases, with 14 bases between. The CDR3 nucleotides read TGTGCCAGCAGTGAACAGGGCATGGGCTATGGCTACACCTTC. Residues: CASSEQGMGYGYTF.

The chain is built from TRBV12-5 and TRBJ1-4; 7 bases match TRBD1. V shed 3 bases, J shed 4 bases, and the junction held 11 bases outside the gene matches. The length of the CDR3 is 17 residues. The germline CDR1 and CDR2 sequences are LGHNT and FRNRAP. CDR3 loop: CASGLGRGQTFNEKLFF. CDR3 in DNA: TGTGCTAGTGGTTTAGGAAGGGGACAGACCTTTAATGAAAAACTGTTTTTT.

V is TRBV15 and J is TRBJ1-2; the match to TRBD1 covers 8 bases. CDR3 length equals 14 residues. Germline V lookup: CDR1 LNHNV, CDR2 YYDKDF (reference sequence). V was clipped by 3 bases and J by 2 bases; unmatched bases: 2. The CDR3 loop is CATSSRTGNYGYTF. As DNA, the CDR3 is TGTGCCACCAGCAGCCGGACAGGGAACTATGGCTACACCTTC.

J is TRBJ2-1 and V is TRBV27, with D hard to call. The V end was cut by 2 bases, the J end by 8 bases, with 13 bases between. This CDR3 spans 14 amino acids. From germline, CDR1 is MNHEY and CDR2 SMNVEV (reference sequence). CDR3 sequence (DNA): TGTGCCAGCAGTTTAACGAAGACTGTCCATGAGCAGTTCTTC. This encodes CASSLTKTVHEQFF.

The CDR3 region has the DNA TGTGCCAGCTCAAAGGGGGTAGGCACAGATACGCAGTATTTT. The encoded protein is CASSKGVGTDTQYF. This chain connects TRBV18 to TRBJ2-3, with D maybe TRBD1 (6 bases). The V and J ends lost 5 bases and 1 base respectively, with 10 bases between them. Germline loops: CDR1 KGHSH, CDR2 LQKENI. This CDR3 is built from 14 residues. The full variable domain, its missing parts supplied by reference TRBV18 and TRBJ2-3, is NAGVMQNPRHLVRRRGQEARLRCSPMKGHSHVYWYRQLPEEGLKFMVYLQKENIIDESGMPKERFSAEFPKEGPSILRIQQVVRGDSAAYFCASSKGVGTDTQYFGPGTRLTVL.

The V and J genes are TRBV7-9 and TRBJ1-2; 7 bases line up with TRBD1. Germline assignment: CDR1 SEHNR and CDR2 FQNEAQ (reference sequence). CDR3 length: 17 residues. V shed 2 bases, J shed 4 bases, and the junction held 13 bases outside the gene matches. CDR3 bases: TGTGCCAGCAGCTTACGGGACAGCGCATCTCTAGGCTATGGCTACACCTTC. Its protein product is CASSLRDSASLGYGYTF.

The V gene is TRBV4-2, the J gene TRBJ2-7, with 10 bases matching TRBD2. Unmatched junction bases numbered 5, after V lost 0 bases and J lost 3 bases. CDR1 and CDR2 (germline): LGHNA, YNFKEQ. The CDR3 spans 16 residues. The CDR3 spells CASSQDWASGGYEQYF. Written as DNA, the CDR3 is TGTGCCAGCAGCCAAGATTGGGCTAGCGGGGGCTACGAGCAGTACTTC.

There are a few counts of this clone. The DNA is left out, because the CDR3 cannot be placed on it with certainty; the CDR3 is given as TCRdb lists it. The V and J genes are TRBV2 and TRBJ2-1; no DNA check was done on the table's D call, TRBD2. The CDR3 has 16 amino acids, counting both end residues. Per germline, CDR1 SNHLY and CDR2 FYNNEI. This CDR3 reads CASSTSGLAGIDEQFF.

The chain combines TRBV2 with TRBJ2-5; D remains ambiguous. The CDR3 is 12 residues long. From germline, CDR1 is SNHLY and CDR2 FYNNEI. V was pared by 4 bases and J by 6 bases, with 9 bases between. The CDR3 protein is CASSVYSQTQYF. DNA for the CDR3: TGTGCCAGCAGTGTGTACAGCCAGACCCAGTACTTC.

V usage is TRBV7-6 and J usage is TRBJ2-7; D is ambiguous. The V and J ends lost 3 bases and 7 bases respectively, with 16 bases between them. Germline CDR1 is SGHVS and CDR2 is FNYEAQ. CDR3 size: 14 residues. CDR3: CASSLFKQPWEQYF. The CDR3 DNA sequence: TGTGCCAGCAGCTTGTTTAAACAGCCGTGGGAGCAGTACTTC.

The chain combines TRBV7-3 with TRBJ2-1, with 8 positions matching TRBD2. Germline V CDR1 and CDR2: SGHTA, FQGTGA. The CDR3 covers 14 residues. V gave up 2 bases and J gave up 6 bases; unmatched junction bases: 3. The CDR3 bases are TGTGCCAGCAGCTTAGGGGGACTAGGCAATGAGCAGTTCTTC. It translates to CASSLGGLGNEQFF.

The chain employs TRBV5-1 and TRBJ2-1; a weak D match, TRBD1 (5 bases). With 4 bases removed from V and 5 bases from J, the gap between germline ends came to 10 bases. The length of the CDR3 is 13 residues. Germline CDR1 SGHRS, CDR2 YFSETQ. CDR3 loop: CASSPQGDNEQFF. The CDR3 DNA reads as TGCGCCAGCAGCCCCCAAGGGGACAATGAGCAGTTCTTC.

Only a few counts were recorded for this clone. The rearrangement links TRBV6-1 to TRBJ2-7; D possibly corresponds to TRBD1 (5 bases). The CDR3 runs to 14 residues. Germline V CDR1 and CDR2: MNHNS, SASEGT. Trimming took off 10 bases at V and 7 bases at J, with 23 bases between the two ends. The CDR3 DNA reads as TGTGCCATTAGCAGTGGCAGGGAAATGGGGGAGCAGTACTTC. It codes for CAISSGREMGEQYF.

The chain carries TRBV7-2 and TRBJ2-7; TRBD2 matches 12 bases. V gave up 5 bases and J gave up 4 bases; unmatched junction bases: 6. Germline CDR1 is SGHTA and CDR2 is FQGNSA. CDR3 length: 15 residues. The DNA of the CDR3 is TGTGCCAGCAGCACAGGACTAGCGGGGCGTTACGAGCAGTACTTC. Its protein is CASSTGLAGRYEQYF.

J is TRBJ1-5 and V is TRBV6-1, with 7 bases identical to TRBD1. The germline V gene has CDR1 MNHNS and CDR2 SASEGT. Trimming removed 3 bases from V and 2 bases from J; junction bases left unmatched: 4. The length of the CDR3 is 15 residues. The DNA of the CDR3 is TGTGCCAGCAGTGATCAGGGGGTAGGCAATCAGCCCCAGCATTTT. Its protein product is CASSDQGVGNQPQHF.

This clone was seen a handful of times. The rearrangement uses TRBV6-5 and TRBJ2-1; the match to TRBD2 covers 12 bases. The CDR3 consists of 16 residues. Trimming took 1 base from V and 7 from J; bases not matched to a gene: 5. Per the germline V gene, CDR1 is MNHEY and CDR2 is SVGAGI. The CDR3, as DNA: TGTGCCAGCAGTTACTTCCTAGCGGGGGGGCCTAATGAGCAGTTCTTC. As protein: CASSYFLAGGPNEQFF.

The genes are TRBV29-1 and TRBJ2-1, with D possibly matching TRBD2 (5 bases). Germline values: CDR1 SQVTM, CDR2 ANQGSEA. The ends were cut back, 0 bases at V and 2 bases at J, with 11 bases in the middle. The CDR3 spans 15 residues. CDR3 loop: CSVEDLARPYNEQFF. The CDR3 nucleotides read TGCAGCGTTGAAGATTTAGCGCGACCCTACAATGAGCAGTTCTTC.

This clone was seen a few times. The chain combines TRBV15 with TRBJ2-5; 10 bases match TRBD2. Germline lookup yields CDR1 LNHNV and CDR2 YYDKDF (reference sequence). This CDR3 is built from 15 residues. The V and J ends lost 2 bases and 4 bases, in that order; junction bases with no gene match: 4. The CDR3 reads CATSRLAGVGETQYF. The CDR3 coding sequence is TGTGCCACCAGCAGACTAGCGGGGGTAGGAGAGACCCAGTACTTC.

The rearrangement joins TRBV6-5 to TRBJ2-3, with a possible D match to TRBD2 (5 bases). CDR1 is MNHEY, CDR2 SVGAGI, per germline. CDR3 length: 14 residues. V lost 0 bases to trimming and J lost 12 bases, with 16 bases between them. This CDR3 reads CASSYSRAEGSQYF. CDR3 in DNA: TGTGCCAGCAGTTACTCTAGGGCAGAGGGTTCCCAGTATTTT.

This chain uses TRBV6-4 with TRBJ1-5, with 10 bases matching TRBD1. There are 15 residues in the CDR3. Germline V gives CDR1 MRHNA, CDR2 SNTAGT. The V and J ends lost 6 bases and 2 bases, in that order; junction bases with no gene match: 4. The CDR3 DNA is TGTGCCAGCAGACGGACAGGGGGAGGCAATCAGCCCCAGCATTTT. This codes for CASRRTGGGNQPQHF.

This clone was observed a few times. The V call is TRBV6-5, the J call TRBJ2-7; TRBD1 matches 7 bases. CDR3 length: 14 residues. Germline V gene lookup returns CDR1 MNHEY and CDR2 SVGAGI. The V segment lost 5 bases and the J segment 2 bases; nucleotides outside the gene matches: 6. CDR3 DNA: TGTGCCAGCAGTATTATGACAGGGACCTACGAGCAGTACTTC. It is translated as CASSIMTGTYEQYF.

This rearrangement joins TRBV7-9 to TRBJ2-7, with 8 positions matching TRBD1. V lost 5 bases and J lost 2; bases outside the gene matches: 5. Germline-derived CDR1 and CDR2 are SEHNR and FQNEAQ (reference sequence). The CDR3 extends over 14 amino acids. The CDR3 loop is CASSMTGDPYEQYF. DNA of the CDR3: TGTGCCAGCAGCATGACAGGGGACCCCTACGAGCAGTACTTC.

This clone was observed a handful of times. V is TRBV30 and J is TRBJ1-1; 7 bases map to TRBD1. The CDR3 sequence is 13 residues long. The germline CDR1 and CDR2 sequences are GTSNPN and SVGIG (reference sequence). Trimming cost V 5 bases and J 0 bases; bases outside gene matches: 3. CDR3 loop: CAWGGQMNTEAFF. In DNA, the CDR3 is TGTGCCTGGGGGGGACAGATGAACACTGAAGCTTTCTTT.